These 8 T cell receptor beta chains were all obtained from the same sample, sequenced in a study of metastatic and nonmetastatic thyroid tumors. Nobody among the patients had been given any treatment before thyroid surgery. MiXCR reprocessed the PCR reads for TCRdb. The data hold about 40,000 clones, with roughly an eighth observed a single time. Sequenced input: blood. The receptor set was obtained from a female donor with papillary thyroid cancer or a benign thyroid nodule (not recorded which). Some clones in this sample may be carry-over from other donors' samples.

This clone was detected many times. The rearrangement uses TRBV6-1 and TRBJ2-1; D remains ambiguous. This CDR3 has 13 residues. The germline CDR1 and CDR2 sequences are MNHNS and SASEGT. V dropped 6 bases and J dropped 7 bases, with 13 bases sitting between them. The CDR3 sequence is CASSLWQTNEQFF. In DNA form, the CDR3 reads TGTGCCAGCAGCCTATGGCAGACGAATGAGCAGTTCTTC.

The sample holds many counts of this clone. This chain connects TRBV10-1 to TRBJ2-1; 7 bases align to TRBD2. The CDR3 loop spans 17 amino acids. Germline V lookup: CDR1 WNHNN, CDR2 SYGVQD (reference sequence). The V segment lost 4 bases and the J segment 0 bases; nucleotides outside the gene matches: 9. CDR3 DNA: TGCGCCAGCAGTGGAATTGGTGGGGAGGGCTCCTACAATGAGCAGTTCTTC. Its translation: CASSGIGGEGSYNEQFF.

This clone occurred many times. The V gene is TRBV20-1, the J gene TRBJ2-7; no clear D. The germline V and J ends were trimmed by 1 base and 3 bases, with 10 bases remaining between them. Germline-derived CDR1 and CDR2 are DFQATT and SNEGSKA (reference sequence). CDR3 length: 13 residues. The CDR3 coding sequence is TGCAGTGCTAGAGCAACGACCAACTACGAGCAGTACTTC. It encodes CSARATTNYEQYF.

This clone has a count of ten or more. The genes are TRBV5-1 and TRBJ2-3; weak D call: TRBD2 (6 bases). Trimming took off 4 bases at V and 1 base at J, with 13 bases between the two ends. Germline-derived CDR1 and CDR2 are SGHRS and YFSETQ. The CDR3 loop spans 15 amino acids. The CDR3, as DNA: TGCGCCAGCAGCGCCGTAGGGACTGGCACAGATACGCAGTATTTT. As protein: CASSAVGTGTDTQYF. The full variable domain, completed using reference TRBV5-1 and TRBJ2-3, is KAGVTQTPRYLIKTRGQQVTLSCSPISGHRSVSWYQQTPGQGLQFLFEYFSETQRNKGNFPGRFSGRQFSNSRSEMNVSTLELGDSALYLCASSAVGTGTDTQYFGPGTRLTVL.

This clone has at least ten counts. This sequence joins TRBV6-2 or TRBV6-3 and TRBJ2-7; D is undetermined. The germline V and J ends were trimmed by 2 bases and 3 bases, with 5 bases remaining between them. CDR3 length: 12 residues. Germline V gene sequence: CDR1 MNHEY, CDR2 SVGEGT. CDR3 bases: TGTGCCAGCAGTTACACTTTCTACGAGCAGTACTTC. Its translation: CASSYTFYEQYF.

This clone was found many times. The V and J genes are TRBV12-5 and TRBJ2-1; D is perhaps TRBD1 (5 bases). Trimming took off 1 base at V and 7 bases at J, with 8 bases between the two ends. CDR1 and CDR2 from the germline V gene are LGHNT and FRNRAP. There are 13 residues in the CDR3. The CDR3, as DNA: TGTGCTAGTGGTTTGGATTCAGGGAATGAGCAGTTCTTC. This encodes CASGLDSGNEQFF.

The gene calls are TRBV5-5 and TRBJ2-3, with D unresolved. Germline values: CDR1 SGHKS, CDR2 YYEKEE (reference sequence). Trimming left V 9 bases short and J 6 bases short, with 14 bases between. CDR3 length: 12 amino acids. The CDR3 region is CAIIPPTDTQYF. The CDR3 DNA is TGTGCCATCATCCCCCCCACGGATACGCAGTATTTT.

This rearrangement joins TRBV3-1 to TRBJ1-2; weak D call: TRBD1 (5 bases). The CDR3 spans 14 residues. Germline V gene lookup returns CDR1 LGHDT and CDR2 YNNKEL (reference sequence). V shed 4 bases and J shed 5 bases, with 14 bases lying between them. The CDR3 sequence is CASSPNRGGYGYTF. CDR3 DNA sequence: TGTGCCAGCAGCCCGAATAGGGGAGGGTATGGCTACACCTTC.